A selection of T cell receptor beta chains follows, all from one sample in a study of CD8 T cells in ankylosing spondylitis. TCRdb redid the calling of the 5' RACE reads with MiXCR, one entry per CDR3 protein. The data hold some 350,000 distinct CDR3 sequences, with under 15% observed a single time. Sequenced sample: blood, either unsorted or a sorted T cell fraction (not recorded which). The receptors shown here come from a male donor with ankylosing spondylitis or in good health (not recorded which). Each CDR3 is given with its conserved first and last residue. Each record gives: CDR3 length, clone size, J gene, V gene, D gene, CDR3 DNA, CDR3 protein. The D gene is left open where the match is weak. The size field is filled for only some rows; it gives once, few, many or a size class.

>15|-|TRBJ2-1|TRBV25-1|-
TGTGCCAGCTCTTTAGGGGCAAAACCATACAATGAGCAGTTCTTC
CASSLGAKPYNEQFF
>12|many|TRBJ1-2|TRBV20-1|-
TGCAGTGCTAGTGCGGGGATCTATGGCTACACCTTC
CSASAGIYGYTF
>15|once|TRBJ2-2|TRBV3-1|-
TGTGCCAGCAGCCAGAACGGGGCTAACACCGGGGAGCTGTTTTTT
CASSQNGANTGELFF
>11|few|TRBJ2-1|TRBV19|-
TGTGCCAGTAGGATCTACAATGAGCAGTTCTTC
CASRIYNEQFF
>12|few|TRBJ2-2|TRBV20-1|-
TGCAGTGCCAACAGGGTGACCGGGGAGCTGTTTTTT
CSANRVTGELFF
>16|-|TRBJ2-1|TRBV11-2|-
TGTGCCAGCAGCCTATCCTCGGGGACGGATTACAATGAGCAGTTCTTC
CASSLSSGTDYNEQFF
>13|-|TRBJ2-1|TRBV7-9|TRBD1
TGTGCCAGCAGCCTAGACAGGGGCGATGAGCAGTTCTTC
CASSLDRGDEQFF
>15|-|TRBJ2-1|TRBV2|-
TGTGCCAGCAGGAAGGAGACAGGAGCCTACAATGAGCAGTTCTTC
CASRKETGAYNEQFF
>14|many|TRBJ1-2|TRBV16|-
TGTGCCAGCAGCCAATCGGGAAGCGTCTATGGCTACACCTTC
CASSQSGSVYGYTF
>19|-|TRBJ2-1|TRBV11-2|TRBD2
TGTGCCAGCAGCTTAGTTGTTAGCGGGGGACCGTTCTCTTACAATGAGCAGTTCTTC
CASSLVVSGGPFSYNEQFF
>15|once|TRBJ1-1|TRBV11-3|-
TGTGCCAGCAGCCCGGGCGGGCAGGGGCCCACTGAAGCTTTCTTT
CASSPGGQGPTEAFF
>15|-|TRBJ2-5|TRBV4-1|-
TGCGCCAGCAGCCAAGGAACTACAGGGAAGGGGACCCAGTACTTC
CASSQGTTGKGTQYF
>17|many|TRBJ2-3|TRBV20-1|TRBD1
TGCAGTGCTAGAGAAAGCAGGGGGCCTGAAAGCGAAGGTACGCAGTATTTT
CSARESRGPESEGTQYF
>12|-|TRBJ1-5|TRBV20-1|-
TGCAGTGCTAGAGGGGAGAATCAGCCCCAGCATTTT
CSARGENQPQHF
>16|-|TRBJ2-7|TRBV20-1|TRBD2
TGCAGTGCTAGCTCCGGACTAGCCGTTAGCTCCTACGAGCAGTACTTC
CSASSGLAVSSYEQYF
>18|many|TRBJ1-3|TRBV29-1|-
TGCAGCGTTGAATCCCCCCGTGGTTCCTCGGGGAGTAGAAACACCATATATTTT
CSVESPRGSSGSRNTIYF
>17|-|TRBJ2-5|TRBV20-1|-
TGCAGTGCTAGCCAATCCTTCTCGGGGGCCGTCCAAGAGACCCAGTACTTC
CSASQSFSGAVQETQYF
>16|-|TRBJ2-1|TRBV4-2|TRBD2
TGTGCCAGCAGCCATGTTAGCGGGGGCCCGTACAATGAGCAGTTCTTC
CASSHVSGGPYNEQFF
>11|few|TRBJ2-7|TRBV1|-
TGCACCAGGACAGGGGGCGACGAGCAGTACTTC
CTRTGGDEQYF
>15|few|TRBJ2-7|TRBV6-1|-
TGTGCCAGCAGTGCCCTGGCCGGGGTCTTATACGAGCAGTACTTC
CASSALAGVLYEQYF
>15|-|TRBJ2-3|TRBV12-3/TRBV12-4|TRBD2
TGTGCCAGCACCCTTTCTAGCGGGAGTAGGGATACGCAGTATTTT
CASTLSSGSRDTQYF
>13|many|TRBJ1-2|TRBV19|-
TGTGCCAGTTCTAGGACGGCGAACTATGGCTACACCTTC
CASSRTANYGYTF
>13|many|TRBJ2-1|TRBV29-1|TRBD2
TGCAGCGTTATGCGGGAGGACACCAATGAGCAGTTCTTC
CSVMREDTNEQFF
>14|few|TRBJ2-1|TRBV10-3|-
TGTGCCATCAGTGGCGGACAGCTATACAATGAGCAGTTCTTC
CAISGGQLYNEQFF
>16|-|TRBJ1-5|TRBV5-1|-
TGCGCCAGCAGCCCGGGAGAAGGGTACCTGGGTCAGCCCCAGCATTTT
CASSPGEGYLGQPQHF